This TCR beta chain appears in the sequencing data of a study of blood T cell repertoires in COVID-19 (dated by TCRdb to the early 2020s). For the wider study: Samples from collaborators originated in the United States, Italy and Spain and spanned both the acute and convalescent phases of COVID-19. Where available, HLA class I and class II types were taken from metadata supplied by the sample provider and were not determined by assay-based typing. Nearly every sample came with metadata listing a de-identified subject ID, COVID-19 status, age in years and sex. The repertoires were released in a freely available public database intended as a resource for research on the immune response to SARS-CoV-2. Subjects who had been exposed to COVID-19, were actively infected with it, or had recovered from it provided the deeply sampled blood TCRbeta repertoires that made up the dataset. The samples were drawn from the first 160 participants of the ongoing ImmuneRACE study and from over a thousand subjects provided by 6 global collaborators. The prospective study material was composed of cDNA or gDNA derived from T cells, B-cell-depleted T cells, or PBMCs. The full study reports these points: The quantity of clinical and demographic metadata differed by source and by participant and was supplied without curation.

Whole blood was collected in K2EDTA tubes by collaborating institutions according to the institutions' own protocols. For TCRbeta analysis, collaborators shipped samples in one of three forms: frozen whole blood, isolated PBMCs, or DNA extracted from either of those sample types. Concerning this clone itself: Its binding antigen is unknown. One base away there is no much larger clone; base qualities are not given.

The immunoSEQ Assay, a bias-controlled multiplex PCR, was used to amplify TCRbeta CDR3 regions from genomic DNA. From the authors' description of their analysis: The number of nucleated cells in each sample was estimated by amplification of reference gene primers within the assay. Sequence reads were collapsed and filtered to measure the absolute abundance of every unique TCRbeta CDR3 rearrangement. Productive Simpson clonality was computed per sample as the square root of Simpson's diversity index over productive rearrangements. TCRdb stores this immuneACCESS table with in-frame sequences only. Part of the clones is absent; in the studies checked, under half of the shortfall reflects unresolved V genes, and no reason is known for the rest. V, J and clone size are those of that table, while D and trimming were read from the DNA. For this sample there are about 42,000 clones; 80% to 90% appear just once. Of the sample, more than 5% is held by the ten largest clones.

The sequencing sample was made of peripheral blood. The TCR originated in a human donor in a cohort sampled during active COVID-19.

The CDR3 corresponds to CASSQGGNSEQYF. The DNA is TGCGCCAGCAGCCAAGGAGGAAACTCCGAGCAGTACTTC. This chain joins TRBV4-3 to TRBJ2-7; the D segment cannot be called with confidence. V was cut back by 1 base and J by 6 bases, leaving a gap of 10 bases between them. The CDR3, cysteine through phenylalanine, is 13 amino acids long. Here the CDR3 DNA is all that survives: 39 bases in frame from base 1. The germline V gene specifies LGHNA as CDR1 and YSLEER as CDR2.